The source of this T cell receptor beta chain is a study of cytotoxic CD8 clonotypes in ibrutinib-treated CLL. In the study overall: For this cohort, patients were around eleven relapsed/refractory and about 16 treatment-naive, while 17 were IGHV unmutated. On average, roughly 94,000 productive rearrangements and 255,043 productive templates per sample. General study points: Baseline clonality was higher than in age-matched healthy donors and moved in step with circulating CD8+ T-cell counts.

As to this clone: Its antigen is not identified.

Frozen-stored PBMCs produced 1.5 to 2.5 micrograms of genomic DNA for TCR beta libraries. From germline, CDR1 is GTSNPN and CDR2 SVGIG (reference sequence). V lost 0 bases, J lost 5 bases, and 7 bases lay in between. This CDR3 comprises 12 residues. Data came from immunoSEQ multiplex PCR; TCRdb stores just in-frame clones and leaves some out. This table holds some 170,000 clones, approximately 91% found once. V is TRBV30 and J is TRBJ2-5; no firm D call. Sample: PBMCs, taken at disease progression, from a patient treated with ibrutinib. The TCR originated in a human donor with chronic lymphocytic leukemia. The CDR3, as DNA: TGTGCCTGGAGTGTTATTCCGGAGACCCAGTACTTC. The encoded protein is CAWSVIPETQYF.